The clone carrying this T cell receptor beta chain was seen more than once but under ten times. The data belong to a study of blood T cells in healthy people across ages. Germline V lookup: CDR1 KGHDR, CDR2 SFDVKD. V lost 7 bases and J lost 5, with 14 bases in between. The CDR3 runs to 14 residues. A second about 7 to 12 cycle PCR used barcoded and J-beta primers. TCRdb reprocessed the 5' RACE reads via MiXCR and lists one record per CDR3 protein. The profile shows about 900,000 distinct CDR3 sequences, 45% to 50% of them singletons. The V call is TRBV24-1, the J call TRBJ2-1; weak D call: TRBD1 (6 bases). The specimen sequenced was blood. The TCR comes from a man aged 30 to 45 in good health. The CDR3 DNA reads TGTGCCACCAGATTCACAGGGTGCAACAATGAGCAGTTCTTC. Amino acid sequence: CATRFTGCNNEQFF.